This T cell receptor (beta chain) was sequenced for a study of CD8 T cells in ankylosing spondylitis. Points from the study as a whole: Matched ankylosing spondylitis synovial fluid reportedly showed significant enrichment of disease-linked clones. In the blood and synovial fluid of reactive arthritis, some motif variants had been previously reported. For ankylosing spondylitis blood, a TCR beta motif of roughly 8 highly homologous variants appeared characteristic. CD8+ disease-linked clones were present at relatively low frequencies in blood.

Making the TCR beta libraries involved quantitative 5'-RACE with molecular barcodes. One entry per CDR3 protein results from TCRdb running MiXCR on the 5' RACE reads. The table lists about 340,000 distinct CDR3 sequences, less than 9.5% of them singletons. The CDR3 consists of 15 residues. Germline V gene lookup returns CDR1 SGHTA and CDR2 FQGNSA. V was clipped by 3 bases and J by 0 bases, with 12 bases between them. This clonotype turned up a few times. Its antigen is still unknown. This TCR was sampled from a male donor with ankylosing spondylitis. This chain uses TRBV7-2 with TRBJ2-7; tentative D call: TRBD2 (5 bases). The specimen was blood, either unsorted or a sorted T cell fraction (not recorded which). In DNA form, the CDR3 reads TGTGCCAGCAGCTTTTCCCGGGATGCCTCCTACGAGCAGTACTTC. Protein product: CASSFSRDASYEQYF. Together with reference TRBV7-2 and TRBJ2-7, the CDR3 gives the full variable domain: GAGVSQSPSNKVTEKGKDVELRCDPISGHTALYWYRQSLGQGLEFLIYFQGNSAPDKSGLPSDRFSAERTGGSVSTLTIQRTQQEDSAVYLCASSFSRDASYEQYFGPGTRLTVT.